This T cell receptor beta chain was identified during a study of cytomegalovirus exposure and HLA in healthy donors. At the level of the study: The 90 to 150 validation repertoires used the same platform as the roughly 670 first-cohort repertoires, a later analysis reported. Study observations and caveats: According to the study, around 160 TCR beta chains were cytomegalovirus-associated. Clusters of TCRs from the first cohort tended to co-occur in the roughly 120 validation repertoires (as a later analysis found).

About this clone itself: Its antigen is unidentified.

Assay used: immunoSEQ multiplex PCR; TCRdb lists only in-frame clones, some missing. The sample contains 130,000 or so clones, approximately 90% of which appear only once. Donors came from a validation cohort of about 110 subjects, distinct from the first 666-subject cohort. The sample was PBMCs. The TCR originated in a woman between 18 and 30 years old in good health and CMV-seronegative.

The CDR3, as DNA: TGTGCCAGTAGTATAGGTCGGGGAGGAGGCTACGAGCAGTACTTC. It yields the protein CASSIGRGGGYEQYF. The chain uses TRBV19 and TRBJ2-7, with D possibly TRBD2 on 6 matching bases. This CDR3 contains 15 residues. The germline V gene encodes CDR1 LNHDA and CDR2 SQIVND (reference sequence). Trimming removed 1 base at V and 3 bases at J, with 13 bases between.